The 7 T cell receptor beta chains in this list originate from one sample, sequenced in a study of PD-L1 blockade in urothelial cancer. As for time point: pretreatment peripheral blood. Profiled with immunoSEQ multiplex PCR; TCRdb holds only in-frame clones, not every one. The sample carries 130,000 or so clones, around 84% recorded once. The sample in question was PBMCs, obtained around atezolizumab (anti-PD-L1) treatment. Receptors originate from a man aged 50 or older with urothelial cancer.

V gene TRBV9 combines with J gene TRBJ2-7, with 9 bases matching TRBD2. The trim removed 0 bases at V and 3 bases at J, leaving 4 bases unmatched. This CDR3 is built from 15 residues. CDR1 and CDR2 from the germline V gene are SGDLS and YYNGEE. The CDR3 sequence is CASSVDPSGVYEQYF. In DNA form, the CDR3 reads TGTGCCAGCAGCGTAGACCCTAGCGGGGTCTACGAGCAGTACTTC.

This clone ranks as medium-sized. The CDR3 reads CASKGEPPHQHF. CDR3 nucleotides: TGTGCCAGCAAGGGGGAACCGCCTCACCAGCATTTT. The chain links TRBV6-1 to TRBJ1-5; maybe TRBD1 (6 bases). V lost 7 bases and J 12 bases, leaving 16 bases between the germline ends. Germline CDR1 MNHNS, CDR2 SASEGT. The CDR3 totals 12 residues.

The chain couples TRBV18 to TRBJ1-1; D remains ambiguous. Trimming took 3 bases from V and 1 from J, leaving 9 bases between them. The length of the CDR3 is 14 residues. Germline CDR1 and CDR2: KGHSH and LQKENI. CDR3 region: CASSPEGKNTEAFF. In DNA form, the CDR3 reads TGTGCCAGCTCACCCGAGGGAAAGAACACTGAAGCTTTCTTT.

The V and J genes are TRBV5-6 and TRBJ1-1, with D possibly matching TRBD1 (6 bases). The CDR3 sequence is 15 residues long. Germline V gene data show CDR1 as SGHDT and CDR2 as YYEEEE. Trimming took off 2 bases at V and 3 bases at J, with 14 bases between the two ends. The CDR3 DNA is TGTGCCAGCAGCTTTTTAACAGGGCGTGACACTGAAGCTTTCTTT. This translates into CASSFLTGRDTEAFF. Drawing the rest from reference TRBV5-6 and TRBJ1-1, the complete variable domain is DAGVTQSPTHLIKTRGQQVTLRCSPKSGHDTVSWYQQALGQGPQFIFQYYEEEERQRGNFPDRFSGHQFPNYSSELNVNALLLGDSALYLCASSFLTGRDTEAFFGQGTRLTVV.

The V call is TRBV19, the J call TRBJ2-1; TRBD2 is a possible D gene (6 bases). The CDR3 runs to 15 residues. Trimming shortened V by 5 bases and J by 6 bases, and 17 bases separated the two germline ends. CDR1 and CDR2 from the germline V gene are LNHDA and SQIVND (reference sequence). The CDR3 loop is CASSPLAGNTNEQFF. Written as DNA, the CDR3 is TGTGCCAGTAGTCCTCTGGCGGGAAATACCAATGAGCAGTTCTTC. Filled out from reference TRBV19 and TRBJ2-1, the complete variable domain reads DGGITQSPKYLFRKEGQNVTLSCEQNLNHDAMYWYRQDPGQGLRLIYYSQIVNDFQKGDIAEGYSVSREKKESFPLTVTSAQKNPTAFYLCASSPLAGNTNEQFFGPGTRLTVL.

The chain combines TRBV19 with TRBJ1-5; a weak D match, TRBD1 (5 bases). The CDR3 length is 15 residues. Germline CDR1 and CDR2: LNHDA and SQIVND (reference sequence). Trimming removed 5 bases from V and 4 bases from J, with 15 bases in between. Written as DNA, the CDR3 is TGTGCCAGTAGTTCATCCGGGACTCCGAATCAGCCCCAGCATTTT. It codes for CASSSSGTPNQPQHF.

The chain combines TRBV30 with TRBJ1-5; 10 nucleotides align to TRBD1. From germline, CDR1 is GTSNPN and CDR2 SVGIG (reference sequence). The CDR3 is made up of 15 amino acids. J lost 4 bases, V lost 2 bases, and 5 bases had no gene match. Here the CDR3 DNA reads TGTGCCTGGAGTCCGGGACAGGGGACTAATCAGCCCCAGCATTTT. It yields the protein CAWSPGQGTNQPQHF.